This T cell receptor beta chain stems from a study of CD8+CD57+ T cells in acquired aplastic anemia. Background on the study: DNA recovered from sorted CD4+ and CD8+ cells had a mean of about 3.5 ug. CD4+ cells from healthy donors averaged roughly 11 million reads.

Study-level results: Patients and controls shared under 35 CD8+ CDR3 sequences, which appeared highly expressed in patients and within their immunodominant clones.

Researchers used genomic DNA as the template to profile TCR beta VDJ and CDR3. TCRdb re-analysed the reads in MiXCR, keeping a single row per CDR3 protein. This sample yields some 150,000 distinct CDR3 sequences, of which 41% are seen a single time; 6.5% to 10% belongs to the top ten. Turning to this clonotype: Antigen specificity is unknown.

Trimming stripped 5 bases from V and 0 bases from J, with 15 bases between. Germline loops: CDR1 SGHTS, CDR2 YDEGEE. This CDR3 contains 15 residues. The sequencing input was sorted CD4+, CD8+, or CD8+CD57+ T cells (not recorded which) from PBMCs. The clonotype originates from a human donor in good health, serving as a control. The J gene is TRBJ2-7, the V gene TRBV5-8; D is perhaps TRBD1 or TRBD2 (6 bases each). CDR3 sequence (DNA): TGTGCCAGCAGTGCACCGCGGGACAACTCCTACGAGCAGTACTTC. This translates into CASSAPRDNSYEQYF.